The 31 T cell receptor beta chains in this list originate from one sample, sequenced in a study of beta chain features in type 1 diabetes. The whole isolated RNA underwent reverse transcription, so sequencing captured expressed TCRB transcripts. Only in-frame clones appear in the TCRdb table, and some are missing; sequencing was by immunoSEQ multiplex PCR. Here the sample spans about 230,000 clones, 7.5% to 10% being singletons. Material for sequencing was naive CD4+ T cells from blood. The receptor set was obtained from a woman younger than 30 in good health.

The V and J genes are TRBV5-4 and TRBJ2-3; 14 bases are a match to TRBD2. Germline V gene data show CDR1 as SGHNT and CDR2 as YYREEE (reference sequence). The CDR3 has 16 amino acids. Unmatched junction bases numbered 6, after V lost 9 bases and J lost 0 bases. The CDR3 region has the DNA TGTGCCACGGGGACTAGCGGGAGAGGGAGCACAGATACGCAGTATTTT. Amino acids: CATGTSGRGSTDTQYF.

The chain employs TRBV18 and TRBJ1-2; maybe TRBD1 (5 bases). V shed 1 base and J shed 2 bases, with 17 bases lying between them. Germline CDR1 is KGHSH and CDR2 is LQKENI. CDR3 length: 17 residues. CDR3 sequence reads: CASSPRPQRQSNYGYTF. The CDR3 DNA follows: TGTGCCAGCTCACCACGCCCTCAGCGACAGTCAAACTATGGCTACACCTTC.

Only a few counts were recorded for this clone. At one end, the junction sequence differs from germline, possibly due to a read error. The chain has TRBV30 and TRBJ1-2; no definite D call. Germline V gene sequence: CDR1 GTSNPN, CDR2 SVGIG (reference sequence). There are 11 residues in the CDR3. DNA of the CDR3: TGTGCCGGGAGGTTCGGTGCCAGCTACACCTTC. As protein: CAGRFGASYTF.

This clone was recorded a few times. The chain combines TRBV29-1 with TRBJ2-7, with D possibly TRBD1 on 6 matching bases. Germline V gene data show CDR1 as SQVTM and CDR2 as ANQGSEA. This CDR3 has 13 amino acids. V lost 5 bases and J lost 1, with 12 bases in between. The CDR3 DNA sequence: TGCAGCGTTCTGGGACACAAATCCTACGAGCAGTACTTC. This codes for CSVLGHKSYEQYF.

This chain uses TRBV4-1 with TRBJ1-5; 9 bases are shared with TRBD1. Per germline, CDR1 MGHRA and CDR2 YSYEKL. CDR3 length: 15 amino acids. J was trimmed by 6 bases and V by 0 bases; bases with no gene match: 3. CDR3 DNA sequence: TGCGCCAGCAGCCAAGAGGGACAGGGAAGTCAGCCCCAGCATTTT. Protein: CASSQEGQGSQPQHF.

This clone was recorded a few times. The chain recombines TRBV18 with TRBJ1-4; D is possibly TRBD1 (6 bases). The CDR3 contains 15 residues. With 3 bases removed from V and 3 bases from J, the gap between germline ends came to 11 bases. Germline V gene sequence: CDR1 KGHSH, CDR2 LQKENI. The CDR3, as DNA: TGTGCCAGCTCACCCACAGGGACGGCTAATGAAAAACTGTTTTTT. Protein product: CASSPTGTANEKLFF. Full variable domain (remainder filled in from reference TRBV18 and TRBJ1-4): NAGVMQNPRHLVRRRGQEARLRCSPMKGHSHVYWYRQLPEEGLKFMVYLQKENIIDESGMPKERFSAEFPKEGPSILRIQQVVRGDSAAYFCASSPTGTANEKLFFGSGTQLSVL.

This clone appeared a few times. The chain joins TRBV5-6 to TRBJ1-1; D is unclear. Per germline, CDR1 SGHDT and CDR2 YYEEEE. V dropped 0 bases and J dropped 1 base, with 7 bases sitting between them. The CDR3 sequence is 14 residues long. The CDR3 reads CASSLVAGNTEAFF. DNA of the CDR3: TGTGCCAGCAGCTTGGTTGCGGGGAACACTGAAGCTTTCTTT. Together with reference TRBV5-6 and TRBJ1-1, the CDR3 gives the full variable domain: DAGVTQSPTHLIKTRGQQVTLRCSPKSGHDTVSWYQQALGQGPQFIFQYYEEEERQRGNFPDRFSGHQFPNYSSELNVNALLLGDSALYLCASSLVAGNTEAFFGQGTRLTVV.

This clone was observed a few times. The J gene is TRBJ2-1, the V gene TRBV7-2; the match to TRBD1 covers 7 bases. Per germline, CDR1 SGHTA and CDR2 FQGNSA. J gave up 7 bases and V 2 bases, and 8 bases lay outside the gene matches. This CDR3 is 15 amino acids long. DNA of the CDR3: TGTGCCAGCAGCTTATTACGGGAACAGGGGAATGAGCAGTTCTTC. This gives the protein CASSLLREQGNEQFF.

CDR3 amino acids: CASSQSGVMGTEAFF. The CDR3 coding sequence is TGTGCCAGCAGCCAGTCAGGGGTTATGGGCACTGAAGCTTTCTTT. The V call is TRBV7-3, the J call TRBJ1-1, with a possible D match to TRBD1 (6 bases). V was cut by 5 bases and J by 4 bases, with 17 bases left in between. CDR1 is SGHTA, CDR2 FQGTGA, per germline. The CDR3 consists of 15 residues.

The sample holds a few counts of this clone. The rearrangement uses TRBV6-5 and TRBJ2-7; D is possibly TRBD2 (6 bases). The V end lost 2 bases, the J end lost 3 bases, and 8 bases lay between the germline ends. The V gene's germline CDR1 is MNHEY and CDR2 SVGAGI. This CDR3 spans 13 amino acids. The CDR3 protein is CASSYVSGYEQYF. DNA of the CDR3: TGTGCCAGCAGTTACGTTAGCGGCTACGAGCAGTACTTC.

V is TRBV6-5 and J is TRBJ1-1; a possible D gene is TRBD1 (6 bases). This CDR3 comprises 14 residues. With 2 bases removed from V and 1 base from J, the gap between germline ends came to 8 bases. Germline V CDR1 and CDR2: MNHEY, SVGAGI. The CDR3 region is CASSYGTKNTEAFF. Written as DNA, the CDR3 is TGTGCCAGCAGTTACGGGACAAAGAACACTGAAGCTTTCTTT.

This clone was detected a few times. The chain combines TRBV5-1 with TRBJ2-2, with 10 bases that match TRBD2. The length of the CDR3 is 16 residues. V lost 6 bases to trimming and J lost 5 bases; unmatched junction nucleotides: 10. Germline V CDR1 and CDR2: SGHRS, YFSETQ. CDR3 nucleotide sequence: TGCGCCAGCACCGCGTCGGGACTAGCGCAGACCGGGGAGCTGTTTTTT. Translating gives CASTASGLAQTGELFF.

The V gene is TRBV27, the J gene TRBJ2-1; 7 bases line up with TRBD1. This CDR3 is 11 amino acids long. The germline CDR1 and CDR2 sequences are MNHEY and SMNVEV (reference sequence). V shed 5 bases and J 14 bases; nucleotides not matched to a gene: 6. As DNA, the CDR3 is TGTGCCAGCAGTCACACAGGGGAAGAGTTCTTC. Its translation is CASSHTGEEFF.

Only a few counts were recorded for this clone. The rearrangement uses TRBV7-9 and TRBJ1-2, with 10 bases matching TRBD1. From germline, CDR1 is SEHNR and CDR2 FQNEAQ (reference sequence). The CDR3 spans 19 residues. V shed 4 bases and J 7 bases; nucleotides not matched to a gene: 21. The CDR3 region has the DNA TGTGCCAGCAGCTCGACCCTGACAGGGGGCGAGTTCGGAGTCGGTGGCTACACCTTC. As protein: CASSSTLTGGEFGVGGYTF.

This clone was found a few times. CDR3 loop: CASREAGGKQETQYF. For the CDR3, the DNA is TGTGCCAGCAGGGAAGCGGGGGGCAAACAAGAGACCCAGTACTTC. The chain couples TRBV25-1 to TRBJ2-5, with TRBD2 identical over 9 bases. CDR1 and CDR2 from the germline V gene are MGHDK and SYGVNS. With V trimmed by 6 bases and J by 2 bases, 7 bases remained unmatched. CDR3 size: 15 residues.

This clone was recorded a few times. This chain connects TRBV30 to TRBJ1-1, with D perhaps TRBD1 (5 bases). V lost 3 bases, J lost 1 base, and 9 bases lay in between. There are 13 residues in the CDR3. CDR1 and CDR2 (germline): GTSNPN, SVGIG (reference sequence). Written as DNA, the CDR3 is TGTGCCTGGAGCGGGACTGGGAACACTGAAGCTTTCTTT. Translated, it gives CAWSGTGNTEAFF.

The V gene is TRBV2, the J gene TRBJ2-1; TRBD2 matches at 10 bases. The V segment lost 8 bases and the J segment 10 bases; nucleotides outside the gene matches: 14. This CDR3 has 15 amino acids. Looked up from germline, CDR1 is SNHLY and CDR2 is FYNNEI. CDR3 in DNA: TGTGCCAGCTCGTTGGGGTCTAGCGGGAGTAGCGAGCAGTTCTTC. Its translation: CASSLGSSGSSEQFF.

This chain connects TRBV29-1 to TRBJ2-2; D remains ambiguous. V was trimmed by 4 bases and J by 0 bases, leaving 3 bases between them. Germline-derived CDR1 and CDR2 are SQVTM and ANQGSEA. The CDR3 consists of 12 residues. CDR3 bases: TGCAGCGTTGCAGCGAACACCGGGGAGCTGTTTTTT. It translates to CSVAANTGELFF.

The rearrangement uses TRBV29-1 and TRBJ2-1; D might be TRBD2 (6 bases). The CDR3 is made up of 14 amino acids. CDR1 and CDR2 (germline): SQVTM, ANQGSEA. Between the trimmed V and J ends, which lost 3 bases and 3 bases, there was a span of 12 bases. Here the CDR3 reads CSVDRLGNYNEQFF. The CDR3 DNA follows: TGCAGCGTTGATCGACTAGGGAACTACAATGAGCAGTTCTTC.

This clone occurred a few times. The chain combines TRBV5-1 with TRBJ2-2; TRBD1 matches at 7 bases. CDR1 is SGHRS and CDR2 is YFSETQ in the germline V gene. The CDR3 spans 15 residues. The V gene end was trimmed by 0 bases and the J gene end by 6 bases; junction bases not matched to a gene: 5. The CDR3 region is CASSLDHRGAGELFF. In DNA form, the CDR3 reads TGCGCCAGCAGCTTGGATCACAGGGGTGCCGGGGAGCTGTTTTTT.

The rearrangement uses TRBV5-1 and TRBJ1-3, with a tentative D call TRBD1 (5 bases). Germline V gene sequence: CDR1 SGHRS, CDR2 YFSETQ. V was shortened by 4 bases and J by 0 bases, with 11 bases between the two germline ends. CDR3 size: 15 residues. CDR3 loop: CASSPMGGSGNTIYF. The CDR3 DNA reads as TGCGCCAGCAGCCCGATGGGGGGCTCTGGAAACACCATATATTTT.

This clone was recorded a few times. Here the CDR3 DNA reads TGTGCCAGCAGCTTAGCGAGGCAAAACTATGGCTACACCTTC. This translates into CASSLARQNYGYTF. The V and J genes are TRBV7-2 and TRBJ1-2; unclear D gene. The CDR3 consists of 14 residues. Trimming took 0 bases from V and 2 from J, leaving 7 bases between them. CDR1 and CDR2 (germline): SGHTA, FQGNSA.

The V gene is TRBV12-5, the J gene TRBJ1-2; D is unresolved. This CDR3 has 16 amino acids. V lost 5 bases to trimming and J lost 1 base, with 17 bases between them. The germline gives CDR1 LGHNT, CDR2 FRNRAP. The CDR3: CASGALPPGDNYGYTF. CDR3 nucleotides: TGTGCTAGTGGTGCACTGCCCCCGGGAGATAACTATGGCTACACCTTC.

The chain links TRBV2 to TRBJ1-2; TRBD1 aligns across 8 bases. The germline V gene has CDR1 SNHLY and CDR2 FYNNEI. Trimming at V came to 6 bases and at J to 4 bases, leaving 7 bases not matched to a gene. The CDR3 totals 14 residues. The CDR3 sequence is CASRRGQEIYGYTF. Here the CDR3 DNA reads TGTGCCAGCAGGCGGGGACAGGAGATCTATGGCTACACCTTC.

The V and J genes are TRBV4-1 and TRBJ1-5, with 9 bases lining up with TRBD1. There are 14 residues in the CDR3. Trimming removed 5 bases from V and 7 bases from J; junction bases left unmatched: 6. Looked up from germline, CDR1 is MGHRA and CDR2 is YSYEKL. CDR3 loop: CASSGDRAEQPQHF. CDR3 nucleotides: TGCGCCAGCAGCGGGGACAGGGCGGAGCAGCCCCAGCATTTT.

This clone was seen a handful of times. V is TRBV30 and J is TRBJ2-2, with a tentative D call TRBD2 (6 bases). V was clipped by 2 bases and J by 5 bases, with 18 bases between them. CDR3 size: 16 residues. Germline loops: CDR1 GTSNPN, CDR2 SVGIG (reference sequence). The CDR3 protein is CAWSPPPGLWTGELFF. The CDR3, as DNA: TGTGCCTGGAGTCCTCCCCCGGGACTTTGGACCGGGGAGCTGTTTTTT. The full variable domain, its missing parts supplied by reference TRBV30 and TRBJ2-2, is SQTIHQWPATLVQPVGSPLSLECTVEGTSNPNLYWYRQAAGRGLQLLFYSVGIGQISSEVPQNLSASRPQDRQFILSSKKLLLSDSGFYLCAWSPPPGLWTGELFFGEGSRLTVL.

This clone was observed a handful of times. The chain recombines TRBV4-2 with TRBJ2-6; D gene unclear. Per the germline V gene, CDR1 is LGHNA and CDR2 is YNFKEQ. The V and J ends lost 0 bases and 0 bases respectively, with 3 bases between them. CDR3 length equals 15 residues. CDR3 in DNA: TGTGCCAGCAGCCAAGAGAGCTCTGGGGCCAACGTCCTGACTTTC. Its translation: CASSQESSGANVLTF.

Note on this clone: Mismatch with germline at one junction end may stem from a read error. The rearrangement joins TRBV30 to TRBJ2-7; D may be TRBD2 (6 bases). CDR3 length: 14 amino acids. Germline assignment: CDR1 GTSNPN and CDR2 SVGIG (reference sequence). The CDR3 nucleotides read TGTGCCTGGAGTGAACTATCAATGAGGGACTGGATGGGGTTC. This codes for CAWSELSMRDWMGF.

J is TRBJ2-3 and V is TRBV2; the D is unclear. The V end lost 5 bases, the J end lost 0 bases, and 12 bases lay between the germline ends. The CDR3 loop spans 15 amino acids. CDR1 is SNHLY and CDR2 is FYNNEI in the germline V gene. For the CDR3, the DNA is TGTGCCAGCAGTTCGACTTCTCCTAGCACAGATACGCAGTATTTT. The encoded protein is CASSSTSPSTDTQYF.

This clone was detected only a few times. This sequence joins TRBV19 and TRBJ2-3, with D possibly being TRBD2 (6 bases). CDR1 is LNHDA, CDR2 SQIVND, per germline (reference sequence). CDR3 length: 13 amino acids. Trimming left V 5 bases short and J 1 base short, with 7 bases between. This CDR3 is CASSPGGTDTQYF. CDR3 in DNA: TGTGCCAGTAGTCCGGGAGGCACAGATACGCAGTATTTT.

Remarks on this clone: Other DNA sequences from this sample encode an identical CDR3 as well. V is TRBV9 and J is TRBJ2-5, with 13 bases fitting TRBD2. Germline V gene lookup returns CDR1 SGDLS and CDR2 YYNGEE. The V segment lost 5 bases and the J segment 5 bases; nucleotides outside the gene matches: 3. The CDR3 covers 14 residues. In DNA form, the CDR3 reads TGTGCCAGCAGTGGACTAGCGGGAGAGGAGACCCAGTACTTC. Its translation: CASSGLAGEETQYF.